Following are 28 T cell receptor beta chains from one sample sequenced in a study of T cell repertoires in ileal Crohn's disease. Here immunoSEQ multiplex PCR was the method, and the copy in TCRdb shows in-frame clones only, minus some. Found here are fewer than 13,000 clones, about four fifths of them singletons; the top ten hold more than 12%. The time point here: neoterminal ileum biopsy at postoperative endoscopy, about 6 months after surgery. The material sequenced was ileal tissue. The receptor source for this set is an adult with Crohn's disease.

This clone has just a few counts. This chain uses TRBV29-1 with TRBJ1-2; 10 bases are shared with TRBD1. The V and J ends lost 7 bases and 1 base, in that order; junction bases with no gene match: 9. Germline V lookup: CDR1 SQVTM, CDR2 ANQGSEA. The length of the CDR3 is 15 residues. CDR3 sequence reads: CSAGPGTGDNYGYTF. CDR3 coding DNA: TGCAGCGCGGGCCCTGGGACAGGGGATAACTATGGCTACACCTTC.

This chain links TRBV4-2 with TRBJ2-7; D gene unclear. Per the germline V gene, CDR1 is LGHNA and CDR2 is YNFKEQ. The CDR3 is 15 residues long. V lost 0 bases to trimming and J lost 1 base, with 10 bases between them. CDR3 bases: TGTGCCAGCAGCCAAGATCTTCTGACTTCCTACGAGCAGTACTTC. Its translation: CASSQDLLTSYEQYF.

This chain links TRBV15 with TRBJ2-7; possible D gene TRBD2, 5 bases. The V end was cut by 0 bases, the J end by 1 base, with 7 bases between. The CDR3 contains 14 residues. CDR1 and CDR2 from the germline V gene are LNHNV and YYDKDF (reference sequence). CDR3: CATSRDPGSYEQYF. CDR3 DNA: TGTGCCACCAGCAGAGATCCGGGGTCCTACGAGCAGTACTTC.

This chain uses TRBV6-1 with TRBJ2-7; D gene unclear. Germline lookup yields CDR1 MNHNS and CDR2 SASEGT. V lost 1 base and J lost 5, with 6 bases in between. The CDR3 sequence is 12 residues long. The CDR3 coding sequence is TGTGCCAGCAGTGAAGTTGTCGACGAGCAGTACTTC. This sequence encodes CASSEVVDEQYF.

The genes are TRBV6-6 and TRBJ1-1; D is unclear. CDR1 is MNHNY, CDR2 SVGAGI, per germline (reference sequence). The CDR3 has 16 residues. Trimming left V 1 base short and J 3 bases short, with 15 bases between. The CDR3 region has the DNA TGTGCCAGCAGTTACTTACGCTATAGAGGGTACACTGAAGCTTTCTTT. Translated, it gives CASSYLRYRGYTEAFF.

CDR3 DNA sequence: TGTGCCAGCAGCTTGGGTACTGCTAGCACAGATACGCAGTATTTT. The encoded protein is CASSLGTASTDTQYF. V is TRBV5-6 and J is TRBJ2-3; D gene uncertain. Looked up from germline, CDR1 is SGHDT and CDR2 is YYEEEE. The CDR3 is made up of 15 amino acids. Trimming left V 0 bases short and J 0 bases short, with 8 bases between.

The chain links TRBV29-1 to TRBJ2-7; TRBD2 matches at 11 bases. This CDR3 is built from 14 residues. V lost 6 bases and J lost 6; bases outside the gene matches: 10. In germline, CDR1 is SQVTM, CDR2 ANQGSEA. CDR3 sequence (DNA): TGCAGCGTCGCCAATAGCGGGAGGGAGGCCGAGCAGTACTTC. Translation: CSVANSGREAEQYF.

The V and J genes are TRBV5-1 and TRBJ1-1, with 9 nucleotides matching TRBD1. After removal of 2 bases from V and 8 bases from J, the junction contained 10 bases not matched to a gene. This CDR3 is built from 15 residues. Germline CDR1 reads SGHRS; CDR2 reads YFSETQ. The CDR3 loop reads CASSLYTGTGNEAFF. The CDR3 DNA is TGCGCCAGCAGCTTATATACCGGGACAGGGAACGAAGCTTTCTTT.

This chain connects TRBV9 to TRBJ2-5, with TRBD2 matching over 11 bases. Trimming removed 5 bases from V and 7 bases from J; junction bases left unmatched: 10. The germline V gene encodes CDR1 SGDLS and CDR2 YYNGEE. The CDR3 contains 15 residues. CDR3 bases: TGTGCCAGCAGTCGAACTAGCGGGAGTGGCGGGACCCAGTACTTC. The encoded protein is CASSRTSGSGGTQYF.

The genes are TRBV29-1 and TRBJ1-5; D might be TRBD1 (6 bases). This CDR3 spans 13 amino acids. V lost 4 bases, J lost 2 bases, and 9 bases lay in between. In germline, CDR1 is SQVTM, CDR2 ANQGSEA. The CDR3 reads CSVVPGGNQPQHF. CDR3 coding DNA: TGCAGCGTTGTTCCAGGGGGCAATCAGCCCCAGCATTTT.

This chain uses TRBV7-6 with TRBJ1-5; D gene uncertain. V gave up 9 bases and J gave up 6 bases, with 18 bases separating them. CDR3 length: 14 amino acids. Germline-derived CDR1 and CDR2 are SGHVS and FNYEAQ. CDR3 in amino acids: CARPGGEVIQPQHF. In nucleotides, the CDR3 is TGTGCCAGGCCGGGCGGGGAGGTGATTCAGCCCCAGCATTTT. Filled out from reference TRBV7-6 and TRBJ1-5, the complete variable domain reads GAGVSQSPRYKVTKRGQDVALRCDPISGHVSLYWYRQALGQGPEFLTYFNYEAQQDKSGLPNDRFSAERPEGSISTLTIQRTEQRDSAMYRCARPGGEVIQPQHFGDGTRLSIL.

A single count supports this clone. CDR3 loop: CPRSSSYNEQFF. CDR3 coding DNA: TGTCCTAGGAGTAGCAGCTACAATGAGCAGTTCTTC. The chain has TRBV6-4 and TRBJ2-1, with D hard to call. The CDR3 sequence is 12 residues long. The germline V gene encodes CDR1 MRHNA and CDR2 SNTAGT.

V is TRBV5-1 and J is TRBJ2-5, with a tentative D call TRBD2 (6 bases). Germline-derived CDR1 and CDR2 are SGHRS and YFSETQ. The CDR3 extends over 13 amino acids. With 4 bases removed from V and 3 bases from J, the gap between germline ends came to 10 bases. Here the CDR3 reads CASSRVAEETQYF. The DNA of the CDR3 is TGCGCCAGCAGCCGGGTAGCGGAAGAGACCCAGTACTTC.

In this sample, this clone turned up a few times. The chain links TRBV5-4 to TRBJ2-6, with D tentatively TRBD2 (5 bases). Germline V gene data show CDR1 as SGHNT and CDR2 as YYREEE (reference sequence). Trimming took off 4 bases at V and 0 bases at J, with 14 bases between the two ends. CDR3 length equals 17 residues. The CDR3 region is CASSRAGSSSGANVLTF. The CDR3 DNA follows: TGTGCCAGCAGCCGGGCGGGCAGTTCCTCTGGGGCCAACGTCCTGACTTTC.

The genes are TRBV12-5 and TRBJ1-1; D ambiguous. V was trimmed by 2 bases and J by 7 bases, leaving 17 bases between them. CDR3 size: 15 residues. The germline V gene encodes CDR1 LGHNT and CDR2 FRNRAP. CDR3 DNA: TGTGCTAGTGGTTTGTCCCACAGCGGTGGTGGTGAAGCTTTCTTT. This encodes CASGLSHSGGGEAFF.

The V call is TRBV10-3, the J call TRBJ1-4; TRBD1 aligns across 7 bases. Germline loops: CDR1 ENHRY, CDR2 SYGVKD. The CDR3 spans 13 residues. With V trimmed by 6 bases and J by 5 bases, 3 bases remained unmatched. In DNA, the CDR3 is TGTGCCATCAGCCGGGACAGAAATGAAAAACTGTTTTTT. It yields the protein CAISRDRNEKLFF.

The V gene is TRBV5-1, the J gene TRBJ2-2, with TRBD2 matching 8 bases. Germline V gene data show CDR1 as SGHRS and CDR2 as YFSETQ. The CDR3 is made up of 16 amino acids. The V gene end was trimmed by 1 base and the J gene end by 5 bases; junction bases not matched to a gene: 7. The CDR3 DNA is TGCGCCAGCAGCTTGAGTGCGGGAGGTGGAACCGGGGAGCTGTTTTTT. The encoded protein is CASSLSAGGGTGELFF.

This clone was found a few times. The genes are TRBV18 and TRBJ2-5, with 11 bases that match TRBD2. Trimming at V came to 4 bases and at J to 5 bases, leaving 12 bases not matched to a gene. The CDR3 is 17 amino acids. Germline V lookup: CDR1 KGHSH, CDR2 LQKENI. The CDR3 DNA is TGTGCCAGCTCACTGACGATAGGGACTAGCGGTCGTGAGACCCAGTACTTC. It encodes CASSLTIGTSGRETQYF.

CDR3 sequence: CAWSVPGQRAWTQYF. For the CDR3, the DNA is TGTGCCTGGAGTGTACCAGGGCAGCGAGCTTGGACCCAGTACTTC. The V and J genes are TRBV30 and TRBJ2-5; tentatively, D is TRBD1 (5 bases). Looked up from germline, CDR1 is GTSNPN and CDR2 is SVGIG (reference sequence). The CDR3 is 15 residues long. Between the trimmed V and J ends, which lost 0 bases and 7 bases, there was a span of 18 bases.

The chain recombines TRBV25-1 with TRBJ1-3, with D unresolved. V was cut by 3 bases and J by 0 bases, with 6 bases left in between. From germline, CDR1 is MGHDK and CDR2 SYGVNS. CDR3 size: 14 residues. The CDR3 region is CASSDLYSGNTIYF. CDR3 bases: TGTGCCAGCAGTGACCTTTACTCTGGAAACACCATATATTTT.

CDR3 sequence reads: CASTSQGKNTEAFF. CDR3 bases: TGTGCCAGCACCTCACAGGGTAAGAACACTGAAGCTTTCTTT. The V call is TRBV6-5, the J call TRBJ1-1; tentative D call: TRBD1 (6 bases). The CDR3 consists of 14 residues. In germline, CDR1 is MNHEY, CDR2 SVGAGI. V dropped 7 bases and J dropped 1 base, with 13 bases sitting between them.

The chain has TRBV6-1 and TRBJ1-2, with D unclear. CDR3 size: 11 residues. V gave up 6 bases and J gave up 3 bases, with 5 bases separating them. The germline V gene encodes CDR1 MNHNS and CDR2 SASEGT. The CDR3: CASSEDYGYTF. Here the CDR3 DNA reads TGTGCCAGCAGCGAGGACTATGGCTACACCTTC.

This clone showed up just once. The chain is built from TRBV18 and TRBJ2-1, with a tentative D call TRBD1 (6 bases). V was trimmed by 6 bases and J by 8 bases, leaving 26 bases between them. CDR3 length: 17 amino acids. Germline CDR1 and CDR2: KGHSH and LQKENI. CDR3 sequence (DNA): TGTGCCAGCTCCCCCAAAGCCGGGACAAACTCCGGGGATGAGCAGTTCTTC. Its protein product is CASSPKAGTNSGDEQFF.

The chain is built from TRBV5-1 and TRBJ1-2; D uncertain. The ends were cut back, 7 bases at V and 4 bases at J, with 14 bases in the middle. The CDR3 contains 13 residues. Germline-derived CDR1 and CDR2 are SGHRS and YFSETQ. CDR3 in amino acids: CASGFGPLYGYTF. In nucleotides, the CDR3 is TGCGCCAGCGGTTTTGGCCCGCTCTATGGCTACACCTTC.

The chain recombines TRBV19 with TRBJ2-7, with D possibly TRBD1 on 6 matching bases. Deletions cut 6 bases from V and 3 bases from J, with 12 bases between. The length of the CDR3 is 13 residues. Germline assignment: CDR1 LNHDA and CDR2 SQIVND (reference sequence). In DNA form, the CDR3 reads TGTGCCAGTAGCAGTGGACAGCTCTACGAGCAGTACTTC. It yields the protein CASSSGQLYEQYF.

V is TRBV2 and J is TRBJ2-5; 9 nucleotides agree with TRBD1. Germline V lookup: CDR1 SNHLY, CDR2 FYNNEI. This CDR3 has 16 residues. V trimming: 2 bases; J trimming: 4 bases; junction bases outside the gene matches: 8. The CDR3 reads CASSEITGGFGETQYF. For the CDR3, the DNA is TGTGCCAGCAGTGAAATTACAGGGGGCTTCGGAGAGACCCAGTACTTC. Full variable domain (missing parts from reference TRBV2 and TRBJ2-5): EPEVTQTPSHQVTQMGQEVILRCVPISNHLYFYWYRQILGQKVEFLVSFYNNEISEKSEIFDDQFSVERPDGSNFTLKIRSTKLEDSAMYFCASSEITGGFGETQYFGPGTRLLVL.

On this clone: The same CDR3 is also encoded by other DNA sequences in this sample. The gene calls are TRBV7-9 and TRBJ1-1; the match to TRBD1 covers 7 bases. This CDR3 comprises 14 residues. The J segment lost 1 base and the V segment lost 2 bases, leaving 1 base of the junction unmatched. Germline CDR1 is SEHNR and CDR2 is FQNEAQ (reference sequence). The CDR3 bases are TGTGCCAGCAGCTTACAGGGGGAGAACACTGAAGCTTTCTTT. Its translation is CASSLQGENTEAFF.

The chain uses TRBV5-4 and TRBJ2-5, with D possibly being TRBD1 (5 bases). The germline CDR1 and CDR2 sequences are SGHNT and YYREEE (reference sequence). This CDR3 has 12 amino acids. Trimming cost V 2 bases and J 5 bases, with 7 bases left between them. The CDR3, as DNA: TGTGCCAGCAGCTTCGACAGTGAGACCCAGTACTTC. This translates into CASSFDSETQYF.